This T cell receptor beta chain comes out of a study of human T cells and chemical hapten exposure. Overall study: Investigators sensitized 2 cm by 2 cm of upper inner arm skin with 2% DPC. Study observations and caveats: With regard to DPC sensitization, TCRs above 1 in 1000 frequency did not change. There were significantly more large CDR3 similarity clusters among expanded TCRs than among controls.

Time point specified: patch test 1, 2 weeks after DPC sensitization. Regarding treatment: therapeutic diphenylcyclopropenone sensitization with weekly scalp DPC. The CDR3 consists of 11 residues. V lost 6 bases and J 9 bases, leaving 12 bases between the germline ends. CDR1 DFQATT and CDR2 SNEGSKA come from the germline V gene (reference sequence). TCRdb reanalysed the RACE reads using MiXCR and keeps one entry per CDR3 protein. There are under 200,000 distinct CDR3 sequences in the sample; about 14% occur only once, and 1.7% lies in the top ten. Points on this clonotype: The antigen is not known.

This chain connects TRBV20-1 to TRBJ2-1; D may be TRBD2 (6 bases). Here the sequenced sample was whole blood, taken in connection with sensitization to the hapten diphenylcyclopropenone (DPC). The sequence was collected from a woman aged 25 to 45 with alopecia areata. Some clones in this sample may be carry-over from other donors' samples. The CDR3 protein is CSARLVSEQFF. DNA of the CDR3: TGCAGTGCGAGACTAGTCTCTGAGCAGTTCTTC.